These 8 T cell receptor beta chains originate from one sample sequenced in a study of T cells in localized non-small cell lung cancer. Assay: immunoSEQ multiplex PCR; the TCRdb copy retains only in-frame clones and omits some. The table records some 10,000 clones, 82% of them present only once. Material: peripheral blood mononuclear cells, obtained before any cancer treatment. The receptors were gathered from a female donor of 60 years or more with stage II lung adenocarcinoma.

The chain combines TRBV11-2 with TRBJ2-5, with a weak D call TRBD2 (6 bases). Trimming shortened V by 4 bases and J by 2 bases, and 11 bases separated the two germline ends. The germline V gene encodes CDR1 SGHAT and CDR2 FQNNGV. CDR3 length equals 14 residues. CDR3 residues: CASSSAGGQETQYF. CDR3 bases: TGTGCCAGCAGCTCAGCCGGGGGACAAGAGACCCAGTACTTC.

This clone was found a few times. The CDR3 nucleotides read TGTGCCAGCGGACTGCAGTACCAAGAGACCCAGTACTTC. This translates into CASGLQYQETQYF. The chain uses TRBV6-1 and TRBJ2-5; D is perhaps TRBD2 (5 bases). Germline CDR1 MNHNS, CDR2 SASEGT. Trimming left V 8 bases short and J 0 bases short, with 10 bases between. The CDR3 runs 13 residues.

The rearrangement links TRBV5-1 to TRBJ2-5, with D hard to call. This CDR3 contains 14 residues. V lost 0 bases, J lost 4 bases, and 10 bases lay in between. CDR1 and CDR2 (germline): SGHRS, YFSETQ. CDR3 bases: TGCGCCAGCAGCTTGGGACGGTTAAGAGAGACCCAGTACTTC. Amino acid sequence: CASSLGRLRETQYF.

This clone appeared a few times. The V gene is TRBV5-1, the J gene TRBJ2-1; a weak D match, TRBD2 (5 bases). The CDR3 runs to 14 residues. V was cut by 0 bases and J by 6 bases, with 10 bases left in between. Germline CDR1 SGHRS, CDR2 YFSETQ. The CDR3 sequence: CASSLARGSNEQFF. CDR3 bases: TGCGCCAGCAGCTTGGCACGGGGTAGCAATGAGCAGTTCTTC.

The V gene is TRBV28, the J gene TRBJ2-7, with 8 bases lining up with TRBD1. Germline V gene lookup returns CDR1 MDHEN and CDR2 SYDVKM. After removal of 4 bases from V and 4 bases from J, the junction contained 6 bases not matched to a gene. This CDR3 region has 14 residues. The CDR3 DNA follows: TGTGCCAGCAGTTCCCGGGACAGGCTATACGAGCAGTACTTC. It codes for CASSSRDRLYEQYF.

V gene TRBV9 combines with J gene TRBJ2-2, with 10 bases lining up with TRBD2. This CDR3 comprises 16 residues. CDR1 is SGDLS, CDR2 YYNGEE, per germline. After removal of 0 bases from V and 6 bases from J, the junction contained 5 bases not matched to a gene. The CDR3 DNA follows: TGTGCCAGCAGCGTAGCGGCTAGCGGGGGAGCCGGGGAGCTGTTTTTT. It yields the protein CASSVAASGGAGELFF.

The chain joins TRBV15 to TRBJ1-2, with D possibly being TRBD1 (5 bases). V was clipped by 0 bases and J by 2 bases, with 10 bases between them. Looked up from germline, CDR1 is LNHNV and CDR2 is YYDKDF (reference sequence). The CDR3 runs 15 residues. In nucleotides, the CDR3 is TGTGCCACCAGCAGAGATCCAGGGCAGAACTATGGCTACACCTTC. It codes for CATSRDPGQNYGYTF.

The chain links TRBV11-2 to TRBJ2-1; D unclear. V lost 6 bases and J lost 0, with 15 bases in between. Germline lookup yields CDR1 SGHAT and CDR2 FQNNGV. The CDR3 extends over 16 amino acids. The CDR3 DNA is TGTGCCAGCAGGCCCTCGCAGGTTAGCTCCTACAATGAGCAGTTCTTC. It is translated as CASRPSQVSSYNEQFF.